This TCR beta chain appears in the sequencing data of a study of blood T cell repertoires in COVID-19. The overall study: There were acute and convalescent COVID-19 samples, and they came from the United States, Italy and Spain. T cells, B-cell-depleted T cells, or PBMCs supplied cDNA or gDNA.

The V end lost 2 bases, the J end lost 4 bases, and 14 bases lay between the germline ends. The V gene's germline CDR1 is SNHLY and CDR2 FYNNEI. The CDR3 is made up of 15 amino acids. Ten or more counts support this clone. Per the study methods: Amplified reference gene primers provided the basis for estimating nucleated cell counts. Sequencing was performed with immunoSEQ multiplex PCR; in TCRdb, only in-frame clones are kept and a portion is missing. Clone size and V and J calls were adopted from that table, with D and trimming inferred from the DNA. The sample consists of around 64,000 clones, just over 85% of them appearing once.

This TCR came from a young man with acute or convalescent COVID-19. Sequenced sample: peripheral blood. The chain combines TRBV2 with TRBJ1-2, with D hard to call. Written as DNA, the CDR3 is TGTGCCAGCAGTGAAAAGGGCAGAGGGATCTATGGCTACACCTTC. This gives the protein CASSEKGRGIYGYTF.